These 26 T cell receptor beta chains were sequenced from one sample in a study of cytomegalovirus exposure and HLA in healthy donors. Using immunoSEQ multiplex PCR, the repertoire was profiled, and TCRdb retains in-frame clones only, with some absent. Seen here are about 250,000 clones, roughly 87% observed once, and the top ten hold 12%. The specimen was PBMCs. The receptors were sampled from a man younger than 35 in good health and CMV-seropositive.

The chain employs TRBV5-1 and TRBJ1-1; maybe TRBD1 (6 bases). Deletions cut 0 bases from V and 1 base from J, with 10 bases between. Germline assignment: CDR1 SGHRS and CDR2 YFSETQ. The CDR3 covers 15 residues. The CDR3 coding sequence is TGCGCCAGCAGCTTGGGAGGGGGGAGGAACACTGAAGCTTTCTTT. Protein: CASSLGGGRNTEAFF. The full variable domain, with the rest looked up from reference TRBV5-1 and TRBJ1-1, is KAGVTQTPRYLIKTRGQQVTLSCSPISGHRSVSWYQQTPGQGLQFLFEYFSETQRNKGNFPGRFSGRQFSNSRSEMNVSTLELGDSALYLCASSLGGGRNTEAFFGQGTRLTVV.

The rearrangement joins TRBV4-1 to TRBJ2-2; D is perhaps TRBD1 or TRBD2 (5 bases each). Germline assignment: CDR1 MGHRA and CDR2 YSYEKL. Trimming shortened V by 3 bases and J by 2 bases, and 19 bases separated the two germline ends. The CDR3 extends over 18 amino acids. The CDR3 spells CASSQAPLGGFNTGELFF. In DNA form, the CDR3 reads TGCGCCAGCAGCCAGGCCCCCCTTGGGGGTTTTAACACCGGGGAGCTGTTTTTT.

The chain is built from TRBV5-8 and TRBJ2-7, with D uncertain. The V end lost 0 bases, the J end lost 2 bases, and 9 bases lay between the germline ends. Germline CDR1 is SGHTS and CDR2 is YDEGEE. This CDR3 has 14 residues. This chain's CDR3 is CASSLVSPAYEQYF. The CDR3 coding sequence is TGTGCCAGCAGCTTGGTAAGTCCGGCCTACGAGCAGTACTTC.

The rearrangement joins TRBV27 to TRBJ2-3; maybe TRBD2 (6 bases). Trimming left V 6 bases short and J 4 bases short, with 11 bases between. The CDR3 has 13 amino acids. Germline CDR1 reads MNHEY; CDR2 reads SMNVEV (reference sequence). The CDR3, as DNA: TGTGCCAGCAGCCAAGCGGGTTCAGATACGCAGTATTTT. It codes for CASSQAGSDTQYF.

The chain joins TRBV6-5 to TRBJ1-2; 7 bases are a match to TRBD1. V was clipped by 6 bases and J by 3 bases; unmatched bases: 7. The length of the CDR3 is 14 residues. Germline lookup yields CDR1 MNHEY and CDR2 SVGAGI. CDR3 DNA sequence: TGTGCCAGCAGCCACCGACAGGGAGACTATGGCTACACCTTC. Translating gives CASSHRQGDYGYTF.

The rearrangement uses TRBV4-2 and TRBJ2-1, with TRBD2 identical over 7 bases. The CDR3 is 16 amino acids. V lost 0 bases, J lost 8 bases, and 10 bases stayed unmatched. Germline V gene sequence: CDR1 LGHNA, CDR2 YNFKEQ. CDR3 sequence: CASSQDEAGAPHEQFF. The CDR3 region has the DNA TGTGCCAGCAGCCAAGATGAGGCGGGAGCCCCCCATGAGCAGTTCTTC.

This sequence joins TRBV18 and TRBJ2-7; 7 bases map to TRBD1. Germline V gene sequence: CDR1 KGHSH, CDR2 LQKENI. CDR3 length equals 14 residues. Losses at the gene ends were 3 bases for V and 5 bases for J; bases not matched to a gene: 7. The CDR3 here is CASSPRTGRDEQYF. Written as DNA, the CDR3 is TGTGCCAGCTCACCGAGGACAGGCAGGGACGAGCAGTACTTC.

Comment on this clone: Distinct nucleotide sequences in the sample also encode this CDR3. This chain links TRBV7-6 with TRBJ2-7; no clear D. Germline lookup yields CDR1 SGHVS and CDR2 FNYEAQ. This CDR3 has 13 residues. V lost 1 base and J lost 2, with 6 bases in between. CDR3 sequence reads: CASSLGTAYEQYF. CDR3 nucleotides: TGTGCCAGCAGCTTAGGGACGGCCTACGAGCAGTACTTC. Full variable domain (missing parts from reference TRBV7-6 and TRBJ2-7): GAGVSQSPRYKVTKRGQDVALRCDPISGHVSLYWYRQALGQGPEFLTYFNYEAQQDKSGLPNDRFSAERPEGSISTLTIQRTEQRDSAMYRCASSLGTAYEQYFGPGTRLTVT.

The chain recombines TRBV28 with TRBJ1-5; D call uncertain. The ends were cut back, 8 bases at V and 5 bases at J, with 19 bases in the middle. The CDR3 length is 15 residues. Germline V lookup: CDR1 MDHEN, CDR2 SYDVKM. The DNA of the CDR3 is TGTGCCAGCGGGGTTGGAACATCAATAGATCAGCCCCAGCATTTT. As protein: CASGVGTSIDQPQHF. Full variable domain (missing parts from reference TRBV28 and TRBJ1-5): DVKVTQSSRYLVKRTGEKVFLECVQDMDHENMFWYRQDPGLGLRLIYFSYDVKMKEKGDIPEGYSVSREKKERFSLILESASTNQTSMYLCASGVGTSIDQPQHFGDGTRLSIL.

This CDR3 is CAWSVLRGTGELFF. The CDR3 nucleotides are TGTGCCTGGAGTGTATTACGGGGAACCGGGGAGCTGTTTTTT. The chain joins TRBV30 to TRBJ2-2; tentatively, D is TRBD2 (5 bases). The length of the CDR3 is 14 residues. V lost 0 bases to trimming and J lost 5 bases, with 10 bases between them. Germline V gene sequence: CDR1 GTSNPN, CDR2 SVGIG (reference sequence).

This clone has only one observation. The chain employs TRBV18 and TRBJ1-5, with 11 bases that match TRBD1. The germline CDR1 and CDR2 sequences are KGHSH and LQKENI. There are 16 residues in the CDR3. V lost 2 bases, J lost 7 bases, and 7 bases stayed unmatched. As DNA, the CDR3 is TGTGCCAGCTCACCAATCGGGACAGGGGGTAACCAGCCCCAGCATTTT. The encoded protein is CASSPIGTGGNQPQHF. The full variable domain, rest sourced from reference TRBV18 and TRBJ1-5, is NAGVMQNPRHLVRRRGQEARLRCSPMKGHSHVYWYRQLPEEGLKFMVYLQKENIIDESGMPKERFSAEFPKEGPSILRIQQVVRGDSAAYFCASSPIGTGGNQPQHFGDGTRLSIL.

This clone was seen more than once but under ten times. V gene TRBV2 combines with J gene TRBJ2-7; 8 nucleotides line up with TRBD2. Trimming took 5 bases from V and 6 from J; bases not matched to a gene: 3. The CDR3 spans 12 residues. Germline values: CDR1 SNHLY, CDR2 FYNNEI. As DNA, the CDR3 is TGTGCCAGCAGTCCGGGACTAGTCGAGCAGTACTTC. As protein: CASSPGLVEQYF.

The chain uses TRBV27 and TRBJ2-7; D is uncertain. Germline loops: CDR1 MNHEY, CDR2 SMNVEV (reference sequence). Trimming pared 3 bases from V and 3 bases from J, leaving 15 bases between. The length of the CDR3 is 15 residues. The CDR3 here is CASSLTPPRHYEQYF. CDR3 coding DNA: TGTGCCAGCAGTTTGACTCCTCCTCGTCACTACGAGCAGTACTTC.

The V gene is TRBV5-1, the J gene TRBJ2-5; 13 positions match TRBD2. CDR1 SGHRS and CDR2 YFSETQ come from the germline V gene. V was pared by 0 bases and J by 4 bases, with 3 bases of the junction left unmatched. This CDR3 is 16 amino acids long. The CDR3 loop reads CASSLGLAGGAETQYF. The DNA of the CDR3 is TGCGCCAGCAGCTTGGGACTAGCGGGAGGCGCAGAGACCCAGTACTTC.

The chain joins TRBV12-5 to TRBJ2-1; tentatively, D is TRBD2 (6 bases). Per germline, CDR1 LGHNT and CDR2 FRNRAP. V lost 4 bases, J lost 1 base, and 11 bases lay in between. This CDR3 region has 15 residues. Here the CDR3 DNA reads TGTGCTAGTGGTTCGGGGGTAGGGTCCTACAATGAGCAGTTCTTC. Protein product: CASGSGVGSYNEQFF.

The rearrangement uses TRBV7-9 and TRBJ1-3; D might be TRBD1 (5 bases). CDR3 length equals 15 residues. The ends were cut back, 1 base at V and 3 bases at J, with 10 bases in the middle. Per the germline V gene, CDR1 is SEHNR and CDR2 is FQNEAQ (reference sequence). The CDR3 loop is CASSLEGRYGNTIYF. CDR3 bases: TGTGCCAGCAGCTTAGAGGGGAGATATGGAAACACCATATATTTT.

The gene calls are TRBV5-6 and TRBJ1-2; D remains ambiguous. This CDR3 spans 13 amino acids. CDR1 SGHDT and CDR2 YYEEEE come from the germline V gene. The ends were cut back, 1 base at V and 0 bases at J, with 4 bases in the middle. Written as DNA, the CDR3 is TGTGCCAGCAGCTTGCGTACTAACTATGGCTACACCTTC. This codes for CASSLRTNYGYTF.

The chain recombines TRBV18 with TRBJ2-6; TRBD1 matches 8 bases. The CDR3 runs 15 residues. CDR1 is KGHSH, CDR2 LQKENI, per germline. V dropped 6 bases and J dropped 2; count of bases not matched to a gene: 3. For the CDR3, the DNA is TGTGCCAGCTCCAAACAGGGGGCTGGGGCCAACGTCCTGACTTTC. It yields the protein CASSKQGAGANVLTF. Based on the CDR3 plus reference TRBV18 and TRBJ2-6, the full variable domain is NAGVMQNPRHLVRRRGQEARLRCSPMKGHSHVYWYRQLPEEGLKFMVYLQKENIIDESGMPKERFSAEFPKEGPSILRIQQVVRGDSAAYFCASSKQGAGANVLTFGAGSRLTVL.

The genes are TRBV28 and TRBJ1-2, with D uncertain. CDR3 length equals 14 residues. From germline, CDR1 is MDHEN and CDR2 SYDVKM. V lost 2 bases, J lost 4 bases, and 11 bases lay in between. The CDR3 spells CASSLTRSLYGYTF. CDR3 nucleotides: TGTGCCAGCAGTTTAACTAGGTCGCTCTATGGCTACACCTTC.

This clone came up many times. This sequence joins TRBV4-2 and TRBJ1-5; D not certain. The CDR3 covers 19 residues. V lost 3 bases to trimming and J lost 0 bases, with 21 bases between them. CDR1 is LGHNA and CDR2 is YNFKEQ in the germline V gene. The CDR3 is CASSQTLRPPVYSNQPQHF. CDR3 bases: TGTGCCAGCAGCCAGACACTAAGACCCCCCGTTTATAGCAATCAGCCCCAGCATTTT.

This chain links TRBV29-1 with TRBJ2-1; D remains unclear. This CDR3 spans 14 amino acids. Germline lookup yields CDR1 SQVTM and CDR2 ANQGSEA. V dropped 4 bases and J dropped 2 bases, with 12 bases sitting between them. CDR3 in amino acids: CSVVIRRAYNEQFF. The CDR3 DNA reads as TGCAGCGTTGTTATCCGGAGAGCCTACAATGAGCAGTTCTTC.

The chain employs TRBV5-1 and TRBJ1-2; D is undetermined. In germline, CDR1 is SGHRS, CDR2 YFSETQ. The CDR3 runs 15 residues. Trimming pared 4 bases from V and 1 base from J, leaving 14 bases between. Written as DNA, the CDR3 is TGCGCCAGCAGCGCCGGGGTTCAAATTAACTATGGCTACACCTTC. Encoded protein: CASSAGVQINYGYTF.

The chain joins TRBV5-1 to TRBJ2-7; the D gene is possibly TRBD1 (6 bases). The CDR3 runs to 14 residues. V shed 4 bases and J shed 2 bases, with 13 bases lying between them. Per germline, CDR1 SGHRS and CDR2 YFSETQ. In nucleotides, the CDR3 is TGCGCCAGCAGCATGAAACAGGGTCCCTACGAGCAGTACTTC. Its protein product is CASSMKQGPYEQYF.

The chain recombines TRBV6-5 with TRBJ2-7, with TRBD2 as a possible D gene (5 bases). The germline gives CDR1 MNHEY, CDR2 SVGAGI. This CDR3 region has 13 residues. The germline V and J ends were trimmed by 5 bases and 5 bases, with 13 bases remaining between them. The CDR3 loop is CASSPSRFNEQYF. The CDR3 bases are TGTGCCAGCAGTCCTAGCAGGTTCAACGAGCAGTACTTC.

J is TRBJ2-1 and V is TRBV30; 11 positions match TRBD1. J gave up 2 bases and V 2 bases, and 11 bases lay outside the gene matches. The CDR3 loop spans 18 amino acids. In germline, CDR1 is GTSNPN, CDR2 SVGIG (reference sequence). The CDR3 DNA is TGTGCCTGGAGTTGGGACAGGGGGTATATTCGCCCCTACAATGAGCAGTTCTTC. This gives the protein CAWSWDRGYIRPYNEQFF.

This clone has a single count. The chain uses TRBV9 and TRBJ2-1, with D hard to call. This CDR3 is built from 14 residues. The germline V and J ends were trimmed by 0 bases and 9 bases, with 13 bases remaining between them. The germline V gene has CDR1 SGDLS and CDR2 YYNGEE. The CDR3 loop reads CASSVDGASGEQFF. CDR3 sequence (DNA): TGTGCCAGCAGCGTAGACGGAGCGTCCGGTGAGCAGTTCTTC.